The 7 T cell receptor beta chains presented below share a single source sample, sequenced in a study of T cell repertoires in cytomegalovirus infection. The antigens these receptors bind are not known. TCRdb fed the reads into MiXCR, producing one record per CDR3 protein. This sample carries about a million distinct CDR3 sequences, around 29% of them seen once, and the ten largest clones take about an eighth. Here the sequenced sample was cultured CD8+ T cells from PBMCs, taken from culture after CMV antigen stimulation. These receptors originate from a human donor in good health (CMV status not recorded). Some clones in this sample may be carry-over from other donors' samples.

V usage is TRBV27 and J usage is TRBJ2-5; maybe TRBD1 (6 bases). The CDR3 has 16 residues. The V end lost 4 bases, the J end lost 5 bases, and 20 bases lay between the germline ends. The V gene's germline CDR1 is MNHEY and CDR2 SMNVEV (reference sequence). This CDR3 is CASSSGASLGSETQYF. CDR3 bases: TGTGCCAGCAGTTCAGGGGCCAGCTTAGGTTCCGAGACCCAGTACTTC.

In DNA form, the CDR3 reads TGTGCCATCAGTGAGTGGAGGCTAGCGGAAGAGACCCAGTACTTC. Translation gives CAISEWRLAEETQYF. The gene calls are TRBV10-3 and TRBJ2-5; 7 nucleotides line up with TRBD2. Losses at the gene ends were 1 base for V and 3 bases for J; bases not matched to a gene: 5. The CDR3 spans 15 residues. In germline, CDR1 is ENHRY, CDR2 SYGVKD.

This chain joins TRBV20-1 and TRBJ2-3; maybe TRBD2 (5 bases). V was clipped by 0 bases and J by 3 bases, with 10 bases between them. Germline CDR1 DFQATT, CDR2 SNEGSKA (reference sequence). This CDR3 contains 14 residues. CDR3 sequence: CSARDGLATDTQYF. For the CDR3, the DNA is TGCAGTGCTAGAGATGGGCTAGCTACAGATACGCAGTATTTT.

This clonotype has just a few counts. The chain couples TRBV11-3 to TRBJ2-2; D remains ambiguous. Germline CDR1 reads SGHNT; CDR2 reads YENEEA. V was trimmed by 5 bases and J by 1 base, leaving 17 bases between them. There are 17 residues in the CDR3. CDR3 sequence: CASSPRPGKGNTGELFF. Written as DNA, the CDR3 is TGTGCCAGCAGCCCGCGGCCGGGCAAGGGGAACACCGGGGAGCTGTTTTTT. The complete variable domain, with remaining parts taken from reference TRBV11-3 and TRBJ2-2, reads EAGVVQSPRYKIIEKKQPVAFWCNPISGHNTLYWYLQNLGQGPELLIRYENEEAVDDSQLPKDRFSAERLKGVDSTLKIQPAELGDSAVYLCASSPRPGKGNTGELFFGEGSRLTVL.

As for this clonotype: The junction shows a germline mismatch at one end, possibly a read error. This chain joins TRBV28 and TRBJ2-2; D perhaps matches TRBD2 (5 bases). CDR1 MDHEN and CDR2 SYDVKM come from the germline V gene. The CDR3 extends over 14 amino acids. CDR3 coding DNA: TGTGCCAGCAGTTTATTAGGGAACACCGGGGAGCAGTTTTTT. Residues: CASSLLGNTGEQFF. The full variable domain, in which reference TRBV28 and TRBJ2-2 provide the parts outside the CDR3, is DVKVTQSSRYLVKRTGEKVFLECVQDMDHENMFWYRQDPGLGLRLIYFSYDVKMKEKGDIPEGYSVSREKKERFSLILESASTNQTSMYLCASSLLGNTGEQFFGEGSRLTVL.

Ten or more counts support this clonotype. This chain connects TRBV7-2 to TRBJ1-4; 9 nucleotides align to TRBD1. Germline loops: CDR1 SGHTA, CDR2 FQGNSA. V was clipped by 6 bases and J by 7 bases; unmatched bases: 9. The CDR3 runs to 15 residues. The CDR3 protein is CASRDRDREAEKLFF. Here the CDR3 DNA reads TGTGCCAGCAGGGACCGGGACAGGGAGGCTGAAAAACTGTTTTTT. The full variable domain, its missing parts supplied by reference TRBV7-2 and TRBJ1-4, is GAGVSQSPSNKVTEKGKDVELRCDPISGHTALYWYRQSLGQGLEFLIYFQGNSAPDKSGLPSDRFSAERTGGSVSTLTIQRTQQEDSAVYLCASRDRDREAEKLFFGSGTQLSVL.

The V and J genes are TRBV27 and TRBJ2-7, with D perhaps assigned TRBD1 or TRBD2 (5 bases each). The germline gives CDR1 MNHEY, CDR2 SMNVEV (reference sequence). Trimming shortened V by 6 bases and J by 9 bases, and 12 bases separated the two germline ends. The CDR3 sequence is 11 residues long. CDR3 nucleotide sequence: TGTGCCAGCAGGGGGGACCACGGGCAGTACTTC. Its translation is CASRGDHGQYF.